The 18 T cell receptor beta chains below were found in one sample sequenced in a study of naive and memory T cell subsets. The library had UMIs added by 3' ligation of an oligonucleotide to TCR cDNA. Four PCR rounds used nested alpha and beta constant region primers plus the SP2 primer. A single record per CDR3 protein comes from TCRdb applying MiXCR to the UMI-ligation and nested PCR reads. The table includes around 24,000 distinct CDR3 sequences, under 6.5% detected once. Material for sequencing was blood. The receptors here all came from an adult in good health.

There are many counts of this clonotype. This rearrangement joins TRBV29-1 to TRBJ2-6; D ambiguous. The CDR3 extends over 13 amino acids. Germline V CDR1 and CDR2: SQVTM, ANQGSEA. Trimming left V 4 bases short and J 1 base short, with 5 bases between. The CDR3 reads CSVAASGANVLTF. As DNA, the CDR3 is TGCAGCGTTGCCGCGTCTGGGGCCAACGTCCTGACTTTC.

This clonotype occurred many times. The chain is built from TRBV5-1 and TRBJ2-1; a possible D gene is TRBD1 (5 bases). The CDR3 spans 15 residues. The germline V gene encodes CDR1 SGHRS and CDR2 YFSETQ. The germline V and J ends were trimmed by 3 bases and 1 base, with 11 bases remaining between them. The CDR3, as DNA: TGCGCCAGCAGCTCCCAGGGCGAGTCCTACAATGAGCAGTTCTTC. Translated, it gives CASSSQGESYNEQFF.

This clonotype was seen repeatedly, ten times or more. The chain employs TRBV27 and TRBJ2-4; D call uncertain. Trimming pared 3 bases from V and 0 bases from J, leaving 6 bases between. The CDR3 has 14 amino acids. CDR1 is MNHEY, CDR2 SMNVEV, per germline (reference sequence). The CDR3 DNA follows: TGTGCCAGCAGTTTGGTGTCAGCCAAAAACATTCAGTACTTC. This encodes CASSLVSAKNIQYF.

There are many counts of this clonotype. V gene TRBV10-3 combines with J gene TRBJ2-5; D gene ambiguous. V lost 3 bases and J lost 1, with 9 bases in between. The CDR3 is 14 amino acids. Germline V gene lookup returns CDR1 ENHRY and CDR2 SYGVKD. The DNA for the CDR3 is TGTGCCATCAGTGACCACTACTCCCAAGAGACCCAGTACTTC. Translation: CAISDHYSQETQYF.

This clonotype was found many times. This sequence joins TRBV10-3 and TRBJ2-7; TRBD1 aligns across 9 bases. With V trimmed by 5 bases and J by 1 base, 6 bases remained unmatched. The CDR3 covers 15 residues. CDR1 is ENHRY, CDR2 SYGVKD, per germline. CDR3: CAISPTGGRSYEQYF. In DNA form, the CDR3 reads TGTGCCATCAGTCCGACAGGGGGTCGATCCTACGAGCAGTACTTC.

This clonotype has ten or more counts. V is TRBV20-1 and J is TRBJ1-2; a possible D gene is TRBD1 (5 bases). The germline V gene encodes CDR1 DFQATT and CDR2 SNEGSKA (reference sequence). This CDR3 is 17 amino acids long. V lost 5 bases and J lost 3, with 25 bases in between. The CDR3, as DNA: TGCAGTGCTTCGGCCCCGAATCGTGGGGGGATTGACTATGGCTACACCTTC. It codes for CSASAPNRGGIDYGYTF.

This clonotype came up a few times. This sequence joins TRBV6-5 and TRBJ1-1; maybe TRBD1 (6 bases). Germline loops: CDR1 MNHEY, CDR2 SVGAGI. Trimming removed 3 bases from V and 4 bases from J, with 9 bases in between. The CDR3 extends over 13 amino acids. DNA for the CDR3: TGTGCCAGCAGTTATGGAGGGGGCACTGAAGCTTTCTTT. This translates into CASSYGGGTEAFF.

The table lists this clonotype with many counts. The chain employs TRBV29-1 and TRBJ2-1, with D uncertain. V was trimmed by 7 bases and J by 6 bases, leaving 10 bases between them. Per germline, CDR1 SQVTM and CDR2 ANQGSEA. The CDR3 totals 11 residues. Here the CDR3 DNA reads TGCAGCGGTCAATGGGGCAATGAGCAGTTCTTC. Translating it yields CSGQWGNEQFF.

This clonotype was recorded many times. The CDR3 is CASSTDGVSYNEQFF. CDR3 nucleotide sequence: TGTGCCAGCAGCACGGACGGGGTCTCCTACAATGAGCAGTTCTTC. The gene calls are TRBV6-5 and TRBJ2-1, with D possibly being TRBD2 (5 bases). The V end lost 6 bases, the J end lost 0 bases, and 12 bases lay between the germline ends. The CDR3 is 15 amino acids. CDR1 and CDR2 (germline): MNHEY, SVGAGI.

This clonotype came up many times. V gene TRBV15 combines with J gene TRBJ2-7; 8 nucleotides align to TRBD2. The CDR3 has 15 amino acids. V trimming: 1 base; J trimming: 4 bases; junction bases outside the gene matches: 6. In germline, CDR1 is LNHNV, CDR2 YYDKDF (reference sequence). The CDR3 spells CATSRGRTSSYEQYF. In DNA, the CDR3 is TGTGCCACCAGCAGAGGAAGGACTAGCTCGTACGAGCAGTACTTC. Full variable domain (remainder filled in from reference TRBV15 and TRBJ2-7): DAMVIQNPRYQVTQFGKPVTLSCSQTLNHNVMYWYQQKSSQAPKLLFHYYDKDFNNEADTPDNFQSRRPNTSFCFLDIRSPGLGDTAMYLCATSRGRTSSYEQYFGPGTRLTVT.

This clonotype was picked up a small number of times. The J gene is TRBJ1-2, the V gene TRBV28; 7 positions match TRBD1. Trimming removed 6 bases from V and 7 bases from J; junction bases left unmatched: 5. The CDR3 spans 12 residues. Germline assignment: CDR1 MDHEN and CDR2 SYDVKM. CDR3: CASSPKGAGYTF. For the CDR3, the DNA is TGTGCCAGCAGCCCCAAGGGGGCTGGCTACACCTTC.

This chain joins TRBV29-1 and TRBJ2-5, with D maybe TRBD1 (5 bases). V lost 5 bases and J lost 1, with 14 bases in between. The CDR3 consists of 14 residues. CDR1 SQVTM and CDR2 ANQGSEA come from the germline V gene. Here the CDR3 reads CSVSHDRSQETQYF. The DNA of the CDR3 is TGCAGCGTTTCCCATGACAGATCCCAAGAGACCCAGTACTTC.

This clonotype occurred a few times. V is TRBV28 and J is TRBJ1-4, with a tentative D call TRBD1 (5 bases). V lost 6 bases, J lost 3 bases, and 11 bases lay in between. Germline CDR1 reads MDHEN; CDR2 reads SYDVKM. CDR3 length: 14 amino acids. The CDR3 coding sequence is TGTGCCAGCAGCGAGGGACGGTCTAATGAAAAACTGTTTTTT. This encodes CASSEGRSNEKLFF.

This clonotype was detected many times. The chain is built from TRBV4-3 and TRBJ1-6; tentative D call: TRBD1 (5 bases). The germline gives CDR1 LGHNA, CDR2 YSLEER. Trimming took off 1 base at V and 10 bases at J, with 11 bases between the two ends. This CDR3 contains 14 residues. As DNA, the CDR3 is TGCGCCAGCAGCCAAGCCCCCAGGGACTCACCCCTCCACTTT. Translated, it gives CASSQAPRDSPLHF.

The V call is TRBV27, the J call TRBJ2-5; D call uncertain. This CDR3 region has 18 residues. The V end was cut by 1 base, the J end by 3 bases, with 21 bases between. CDR1 is MNHEY and CDR2 is SMNVEV in the germline V gene (reference sequence). The CDR3: CASSLLVPGTSQKETQYF. In nucleotides, the CDR3 is TGTGCCAGCAGTTTATTAGTCCCCGGAACGTCCCAAAAAGAGACCCAGTACTTC.

By its share, this clonotype is medium-sized. V is TRBV12-3 or TRBV12-4 and J is TRBJ2-3, with D possibly matching TRBD1 (7 bases). Trimming removed 7 bases from V and 5 bases from J, with 16 bases in between. The CDR3 extends over 14 amino acids. The CDR3 spells CASIPTGRGDTQYF. CDR3 nucleotide sequence: TGTGCCAGCATCCCGACAGGGCGGGGAGATACGCAGTATTTT.

This clonotype was detected ten times or more. This sequence joins TRBV7-9 and TRBJ2-7; TRBD2 aligns across 12 bases. With V trimmed by 5 bases and J by 6 bases, 8 bases remained unmatched. The CDR3 totals 15 residues. The germline V gene has CDR1 SEHNR and CDR2 FQNEAQ (reference sequence). For the CDR3, the DNA is TGTGCCAGCAGCACACTAGCGGGAGGATGGAGCGAGCAGTACTTC. Protein sequence: CASSTLAGGWSEQYF.

This clonotype was found many times. The chain uses TRBV6-4 and TRBJ2-3; D uncertain. The V gene lost 0 bases and the J gene lost 6 bases, with 7 bases spanning the gap. The CDR3 covers 13 residues. Per germline, CDR1 MRHNA and CDR2 SNTAGT. The CDR3 loop reads CASSDSDRDTQYF. The CDR3 DNA follows: TGTGCCAGCAGTGACTCTGACCGGGATACGCAGTATTTT.